Included here is one TCR beta chain sequence, with context. These data come from a study of blood T cell repertoires in COVID-19. After removal of 3 bases from V and 1 base from J, the junction contained 4 bases not matched to a gene. CDR3 length equals 15 residues. Germline V lookup: CDR1 DFQATT, CDR2 SNEGSKA (reference sequence). Here immunoSEQ multiplex PCR was the method, and the copy in TCRdb shows in-frame clones only, minus some. The sample yields approximately 88,000 clones, 60% to 85% seen once. The chain joins TRBV20-1 to TRBJ2-2; the match to TRBD1 covers 8 bases. The TCR originated in a man between 45 and 60 years old who had recovered from COVID-19. The sequencing sample was made of peripheral blood. CDR3 DNA: TGCAGTGCTAGTCGGACAGGGAGGAACACCGGGGAGCTGTTTTTT. Its translation is CSASRTGRNTGELFF.